This T cell receptor beta chain was profiled in a study of OX40 agonist ivuxolimab in advanced cancers. Repertoires were generated with immunoSEQ multiplex PCR, while TCRdb's copy carries only in-frame clones and drops some. Of about 46,000 clones detected, approximately 83% appear once; the ten largest clones hold approximately 2%. Per germline, CDR1 LGHNA and CDR2 YNFKEQ. The CDR3 consists of 15 residues. Deletions cut 3 bases from V and 0 bases from J, with 11 bases between. Peripheral blood came from all dose cohorts at three timepoints. The input for sequencing was CD4+ or CD8+ T cells sorted from blood, taken in a trial of the OX40 agonist ivuxolimab. V and J are TRBV4-2 and TRBJ1-2; D not certain. The clonotype was recovered from an adult with an advanced solid tumor such as melanoma, head and neck, liver or kidney cancer. CDR3 sequence reads: CASSHSGLTNYGYTF. CDR3 in DNA: TGTGCCAGCAGCCATTCCGGGCTGACTAACTATGGCTACACCTTC.